The 10 T cell receptor beta chains given below trace back to one sample, sequenced in a study of blood T cell repertoires in COVID-19. Method: immunoSEQ multiplex PCR; TCRdb's copy keeps in-frame clones and lacks some. The data contain under 150,000 clones, around nine tenths of them singletons. The material sequenced was peripheral blood. These receptors originate from a human donor in a cohort sampled during active COVID-19.

The chain carries TRBV10-3 and TRBJ2-1, with 8 positions matching TRBD1. The V segment lost 5 bases and the J segment 5 bases; nucleotides outside the gene matches: 8. The CDR3 runs 15 residues. Germline V gene lookup returns CDR1 ENHRY and CDR2 SYGVKD. CDR3 DNA: TGTGCCATCAGTAACGACAGGGGTATGAACAATGAGCAGTTCTTC. Its protein product is CAISNDRGMNNEQFF.

The J gene is TRBJ2-1, the V gene TRBV24-1, with TRBD2 matching 7 bases. Trimming took 5 bases from V and 7 from J; bases not matched to a gene: 13. The CDR3 consists of 16 residues. Germline CDR1 KGHDR, CDR2 SFDVKD. CDR3 protein: CATSVRGPAGLNEQFF. The CDR3 DNA sequence: TGTGCCACCAGTGTAAGAGGCCCAGCGGGATTGAATGAGCAGTTCTTC.

The rearrangement uses TRBV14 and TRBJ2-2, with a possible D match to TRBD1 (5 bases). Deletions cut 0 bases from V and 3 bases from J, with 20 bases between. Per the germline V gene, CDR1 is SGHDN and CDR2 is FVKESK. The CDR3 loop spans 19 amino acids. CDR3 region: CASSQDLVRGWSDTGELFF. The DNA for the CDR3 is TGTGCCAGCAGCCAAGATTTAGTAAGGGGCTGGTCGGACACCGGGGAGCTGTTTTTT. The whole variable domain, remainder taken from reference TRBV14 and TRBJ2-2, is EAGVTQFPSHSVIEKGQTVTLRCDPISGHDNLYWYRRVMGKEIKFLLHFVKESKQDESGMPNNRFLAERTGGTYSTLKVQPAELEDSGVYFCASSQDLVRGWSDTGELFFGEGSRLTVL.

The chain links TRBV7-2 to TRBJ2-3; perhaps TRBD2 as D (6 bases). Between the trimmed V and J ends, which lost 4 bases and 2 bases, there was a span of 16 bases. The CDR3 is made up of 16 amino acids. The germline CDR1 and CDR2 sequences are SGHTA and FQGNSA. The DNA for the CDR3 is TGTGCCAGCAGCTCCGGAGCCGGGGGTGTCACAGATACGCAGTATTTT. Amino acids: CASSSGAGGVTDTQYF.

The rearrangement links TRBV5-1 to TRBJ2-3; 7 bases are a match to TRBD2. CDR1 SGHRS and CDR2 YFSETQ come from the germline V gene. The CDR3 loop spans 19 amino acids. J gave up 2 bases and V 0 bases, and 15 bases lay outside the gene matches. CDR3 nucleotides: TGCGCCAGCAGCTTGGCCAGCCTAGCGGTTAGGGGCTTCACAGATACGCAGTATTTT. Encoded protein: CASSLASLAVRGFTDTQYF.

The DNA for the CDR3 is TGTGCCAGCAGCCAAGAAACGGGGGGGCCAAACACCGGGGAGCTGTTTTTT. Its translation is CASSQETGGPNTGELFF. The chain carries TRBV4-2 and TRBJ2-2; 8 bases match TRBD2. Germline values: CDR1 LGHNA, CDR2 YNFKEQ. V dropped 0 bases and J dropped 2; count of bases not matched to a gene: 5. The CDR3 extends over 17 amino acids.

V is TRBV28 and J is TRBJ2-5; 10 bases are a match to TRBD1. The CDR3 runs to 13 residues. Germline V gene lookup returns CDR1 MDHEN and CDR2 SYDVKM. With V trimmed by 6 bases and J by 9 bases, 7 bases remained unmatched. CDR3 bases: TGTGCCAGCAGCCTGGGACAGGGGATGGCCCAGTACTTC. It codes for CASSLGQGMAQYF.

V gene TRBV5-8 combines with J gene TRBJ2-3; 14 bases are shared with TRBD2. This CDR3 spans 16 amino acids. After removal of 0 bases from V and 5 bases from J, the junction contained 2 bases not matched to a gene. Germline V gene sequence: CDR1 SGHTS, CDR2 YDEGEE. For the CDR3, the DNA is TGTGCCAGCAGCTTGGGAGGACTAGCGGGAGGAGATACGCAGTATTTT. This sequence encodes CASSLGGLAGGDTQYF.

V usage is TRBV19 and J usage is TRBJ2-3; 7 positions agree with TRBD2. The CDR3 is 16 residues long. The germline gives CDR1 LNHDA, CDR2 SQIVND (reference sequence). With V trimmed by 6 bases and J by 0 bases, 9 bases remained unmatched. The CDR3 region is CASRTAGESSTDTQYF. As DNA, the CDR3 is TGTGCCAGTAGGACGGCGGGGGAATCTAGCACAGATACGCAGTATTTT. Full variable domain (remainder filled in from reference TRBV19 and TRBJ2-3): DGGITQSPKYLFRKEGQNVTLSCEQNLNHDAMYWYRQDPGQGLRLIYYSQIVNDFQKGDIAEGYSVSREKKESFPLTVTSAQKNPTAFYLCASRTAGESSTDTQYFGPGTRLTVL.

The CDR3 sequence is CASSTSGTIDNEQFF. The CDR3 DNA sequence: TGTGCCAGCAGTACCAGCGGGACGATTGACAATGAGCAGTTCTTC. The chain couples TRBV28 to TRBJ2-1; 7 nucleotides line up with TRBD2. Trimming removed 5 bases from V and 5 bases from J; junction bases left unmatched: 9. Looked up from germline, CDR1 is MDHEN and CDR2 is SYDVKM. The CDR3 spans 15 residues.